Below are 6 T cell receptor beta chains sequenced from a single sample in a study of vaccination and CD4 T cells after COVID-19. As to treatment: roughly 11-day PBMC culture with coronavirus spike peptide pools or control peptides (ViraFEST assay). No antigen is known for these receptors. Oncomine TCR Beta short-read sequencing was applied to DNA from cultured CD4+ T cells. MiXCR, run by TCRdb on the PCR reads, gives a single entry per CDR3 protein. The sample has approximately 15,000 distinct CDR3 sequences, 21% seen once. The sample in question was CD4+ T cells from blood, cultured in vitro, obtained before SARS-CoV-2 vaccination. All receptors come from a human donor who received a COVID-19 vaccine.

The chain has TRBV19 and TRBJ1-1; the D is unclear. CDR1 LNHDA and CDR2 SQIVND come from the germline V gene (reference sequence). CDR3 length equals 13 residues. V lost 5 bases and J 2 bases, leaving 9 bases between the germline ends. CDR3 DNA sequence: TGTGCCAGTAGTGGGGTCGGCAACACTGAAGCTTTCTTT. It specifies CASSGVGNTEAFF.

This clonotype was observed a handful of times. V gene TRBV7-3 combines with J gene TRBJ1-2; 7 nucleotides match TRBD1. The germline V gene encodes CDR1 SGHTA and CDR2 FQGTGA. The CDR3 sequence is 13 residues long. After removal of 5 bases from V and 8 bases from J, the junction contained 8 bases not matched to a gene. The CDR3 here is CASSPTGATGYTF. The CDR3, as DNA: TGTGCCAGCAGCCCTACAGGGGCGACCGGCTACACCTTC.

The gene calls are TRBV5-4 and TRBJ1-1; 7 nucleotides agree with TRBD1. The CDR3 totals 14 residues. The V gene's germline CDR1 is SGHNT and CDR2 YYREEE (reference sequence). Trimming took 5 bases from V and 3 from J; bases not matched to a gene: 7. CDR3 sequence reads: CASSRGGADTEAFF. CDR3 sequence (DNA): TGTGCCAGCAGTAGAGGGGGCGCGGACACTGAAGCTTTCTTT.

This clonotype came up a few times. The chain links TRBV19 to TRBJ2-5, with 7 bases that match TRBD2. Germline CDR1 and CDR2: LNHDA and SQIVND (reference sequence). Losses at the gene ends were 7 bases for V and 5 bases for J; bases not matched to a gene: 1. The CDR3 totals 11 residues. CDR3 loop: CASTGGETQYF. In nucleotides, the CDR3 is TGTGCCAGTACCGGGGGGGAGACCCAGTACTTC.

The V and J genes are TRBV12-3 or TRBV12-4 and TRBJ2-3; unclear D gene. The CDR3 has 16 amino acids. V was pared by 5 bases and J by 1 base, with 16 bases between. DNA for the CDR3: TGTGCCAGCAGTCTAAGATCTAGGTTAGGCACAGATACGCAGTATTTT. Translating gives CASSLRSRLGTDTQYF.

This clonotype has a handful of counts. The V call is TRBV6-1, the J call TRBJ1-2, with 8 bases aligning to TRBD1. The CDR3 covers 14 residues. CDR1 is MNHNS and CDR2 is SASEGT in the germline V gene. V dropped 6 bases and J dropped 5; count of bases not matched to a gene: 8. CDR3 loop: CASRKGRGQYGYTF. The CDR3 region has the DNA TGTGCCAGCAGAAAGGGCAGGGGGCAATATGGCTACACCTTC.